Included here is one T cell receptor beta chain sequence, with context. Authors' methods: Amplification of reference gene primers was used by the study to estimate nucleated cell counts. Clones were read by immunoSEQ multiplex PCR, and TCRdb kept only the in-frame ones, dropping some. V, J and clone size reflect that table, while D and trimming were determined from the DNA. This sample carries under 250,000 clones, about four fifths of them seen once, and the ten largest clones take around 8.9%. The sample belongs to a study of blood T cell repertoires in COVID-19. Overall study context: COVID-19 samples from acute and convalescent phases originated in the United States, Italy and Spain. T cells, B-cell-depleted T cells, or PBMCs provided the cDNA or gDNA that served as material.

With 6 bases clipped from V and 5 bases from J, the junction kept 8 bases outside the gene matches. The CDR3 spans 15 residues. The V gene's germline CDR1 is MNHEY and CDR2 SVGAGI. This receptor was obtained from a man in his forties with active or convalescent COVID-19. Sequencing was done on a sample of peripheral blood. The rearrangement links TRBV6-5 to TRBJ2-2, with 8 bases identical to TRBD1. The CDR3 DNA reads TGTGCCAGCAGAAGACAGGGGAAAACTACCGGGGAGCTGTTTTTT. Protein: CASRRQGKTTGELFF.